Below, 5 T cell receptor beta chains from the same sample are listed, as sequenced in a study of cytomegalovirus exposure and HLA in healthy donors. TCRdb keeps only in-frame clones here, not all; method: immunoSEQ multiplex PCR. The data hold about 130,000 clones, with around four fifths observed a single time. The sequenced sample consisted of PBMCs. Every receptor here comes from a man aged 25 to 40 in good health and CMV-seropositive.

V usage is TRBV5-1 and J usage is TRBJ2-3, with TRBD2 matching over 9 bases. J lost 4 bases, V lost 5 bases, and 8 bases had no gene match. This CDR3 spans 15 amino acids. Germline V CDR1 and CDR2: SGHRS, YFSETQ. CDR3 sequence reads: CASSRGGEGSDTQYF. CDR3 sequence (DNA): TGCGCCAGCAGTCGCGGGGGGGAAGGATCAGATACGCAGTATTTT.

The CDR3 spells CASSLAHVVSRASYEQYF. In DNA, the CDR3 is TGCGCCAGCAGCTTGGCCCATGTAGTTTCGCGGGCCTCCTACGAGCAGTACTTC. This chain uses TRBV5-1 with TRBJ2-7; D is perhaps TRBD2 (5 bases). Between the trimmed V and J ends, which lost 0 bases and 0 bases, there was a span of 19 bases. Germline loops: CDR1 SGHRS, CDR2 YFSETQ. This CDR3 has 18 residues.

The chain has TRBV5-5 and TRBJ2-7; tentatively, D is TRBD2 (7 bases). The CDR3 spans 13 residues. Trimming took off 4 bases at V and 6 bases at J, with 14 bases between the two ends. Germline assignment: CDR1 SGHKS and CDR2 YYEKEE (reference sequence). The CDR3 DNA reads TGTGCCAGCAGCCCCTGGGAGGGGGGCGAGCAGTACTTC. It codes for CASSPWEGGEQYF.

This chain joins TRBV7-9 and TRBJ2-1; 10 nucleotides align to TRBD2. V trimming: 5 bases; J trimming: 8 bases; junction bases outside the gene matches: 6. The CDR3 has 14 residues. Germline values: CDR1 SEHNR, CDR2 FQNEAQ (reference sequence). Written as DNA, the CDR3 is TGTGCCAGCAGCCCTAGCGGGAGTGGGGATGAGCAGTTCTTC. Residues: CASSPSGSGDEQFF.

The V and J genes are TRBV19 and TRBJ1-4; a weak D match, TRBD1 (5 bases). V lost 2 bases and J 7 bases, leaving 14 bases between the germline ends. Germline CDR1 is LNHDA and CDR2 is SQIVND (reference sequence). The CDR3 length is 15 residues. CDR3 in DNA: TGTGCCAGTAGTATATCGTACGGGGGTGGTGAAAAACTGTTTTTT. It translates to CASSISYGGGEKLFF.